The clone carrying this T cell receptor (beta chain) occurred once. Its antigen is not known. The sample comes from a study of shared clonotypes between healthy human individuals. In the study overall: Researchers assigned three CD4 naive, three CD4 memory, two CD8 naive and one CD8 memory plate to each donor.

Measured with immunoSEQ multiplex PCR; TCRdb has only the in-frame clones, and not every one. Of more than 150,000 clones detected, approximately 92% appear once; the ten largest clones hold 0.067%. Overall study results and limits: Sequencing depth was expected to affect clonotype sharing among donors.

Caucasian adults residing in Nashville, Tennessee made up all the donors. The CDR3 sequence is 18 residues long. The V gene's germline CDR1 is SGHDN and CDR2 FVKESK. V dropped 5 bases and J dropped 2; count of bases not matched to a gene: 14. Sequencing was done on a sample of naive CD4+ T cells sorted from blood. This sample's subset: CD45RA+ positively selected. The rearrangement links TRBV14 to TRBJ2-1, with 8 bases that match TRBD1. The clonotype comes from a woman in her 30s in good health. DNA of the CDR3: TGTGCCAGCAGCGAACAATACCCCTCAGGGGGCCCCTACAATGAGCAGTTCTTC. This sequence encodes CASSEQYPSGGPYNEQFF.